This T cell receptor (beta chain) was captured by sequencing in a study of blood T cell repertoires in COVID-19 (dated by TCRdb to the early 2020s). Regarding the research as a whole: Samples from collaborators originated in the United States, Italy and Spain and spanned both the acute and convalescent phases of COVID-19. Subjects who had been exposed to COVID-19, were actively infected with it, or had recovered from it provided the deeply sampled blood TCRbeta repertoires that made up the dataset. The prospective study material was composed of cDNA or gDNA derived from T cells, B-cell-depleted T cells, or PBMCs. Samples came from the ongoing ImmuneRACE study (first 160 participants) plus 1,254 subjects from 6 global collaborators. A freely available public database, intended as a resource for researchers studying the immune response to SARS-CoV-2, is where the repertoires were released. Where available, HLA class I and class II types were obtained from metadata supplied by the sample provider rather than from assay-based typing. The sample metadata nearly always contained a de-identified subject ID, COVID-19 status, age in years and sex. The paper's findings and limits, for the study overall: How much clinical and demographic metadata was included differed by source and by participant, and the metadata was provided uncurated.

Each collaborating institution followed its own protocols to collect whole blood in K2EDTA tubes. For TCRbeta analysis, collaborators shipped samples in one of three forms: frozen whole blood, isolated PBMCs, or DNA extracted from either of those sample types. The CDR3 spans 13 residues, from the cysteine through the phenylalanine. Left in the record is the CDR3 DNA by itself, 39 bases read in frame from the first base. CDR1 and CDR2 are drawn from the germline V gene (reference sequence): SGHNT, YYREEE. A distance of 14 bases separates the germline ends of V and J, which lose 0 bases and 13 bases respectively. TCRbeta CDR3 regions were amplified from genomic DNA by means of the immunoSEQ Assay, a bias-controlled multiplex PCR. The paper's processing steps were these. Within the assay, amplification of reference gene primers was used to estimate how many nucleated cells each sample contained. To quantify the absolute abundance of each unique TCRbeta CDR3 rearrangement, sequence reads were collapsed and filtered. For each sample, productive Simpson clonality was calculated as the square root of Simpson's diversity index over productive rearrangements. The immuneACCESS repertoire file appears here via TCRdb, limited to in-frame rearrangements. These files lack a portion of the clones; in checked studies, under half of the deficit traces to unresolved V genes, and the cause of the others is not known. V and J calls and clone size are as listed in that table; D and trimming were resolved from the DNA. Here the sample has about 120,000 clones; about 85% occur a single time. The ten most abundant clones make up approximately 11% of the sample.

Of note for this clone: The antigen it binds to is not known. Per-base quality was not reported, and no clone a single base away is much larger than it.

The chain links TRBV5-4 with TRBJ2-1; the D gene is perhaps TRBD2, on 6 matching bases. Source material: peripheral blood. The receptor's source is a man at least 80 years old with acute or convalescent COVID-19. The nucleotide sequence is TGTGCCAGCAGCTTGGGGAGGGCTGAAGAACAGTTCTTC. It encodes CASSLGRAEEQFF.